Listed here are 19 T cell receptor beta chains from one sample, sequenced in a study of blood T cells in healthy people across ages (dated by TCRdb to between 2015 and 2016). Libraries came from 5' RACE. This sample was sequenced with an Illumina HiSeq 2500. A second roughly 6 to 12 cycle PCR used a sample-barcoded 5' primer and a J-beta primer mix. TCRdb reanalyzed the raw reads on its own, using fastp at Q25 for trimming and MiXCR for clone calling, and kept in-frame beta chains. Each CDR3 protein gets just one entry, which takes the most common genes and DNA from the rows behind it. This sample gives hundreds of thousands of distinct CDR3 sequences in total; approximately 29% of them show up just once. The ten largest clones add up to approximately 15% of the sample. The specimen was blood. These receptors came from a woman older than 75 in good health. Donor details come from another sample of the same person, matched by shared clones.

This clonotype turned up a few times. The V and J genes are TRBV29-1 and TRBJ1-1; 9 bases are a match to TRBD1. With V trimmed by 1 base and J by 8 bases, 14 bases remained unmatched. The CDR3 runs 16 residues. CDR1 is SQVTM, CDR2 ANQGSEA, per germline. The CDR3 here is CSVEGPGGTGSSEAFF. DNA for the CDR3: TGCAGCGTTGAAGGCCCGGGCGGGACAGGGAGTTCAGAAGCTTTCTTT.

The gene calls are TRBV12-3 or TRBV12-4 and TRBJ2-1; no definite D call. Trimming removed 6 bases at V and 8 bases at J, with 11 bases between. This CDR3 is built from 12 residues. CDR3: CASRVGADEQFF. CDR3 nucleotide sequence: TGTGCCAGCAGAGTAGGAGCTGATGAGCAGTTCTTC.

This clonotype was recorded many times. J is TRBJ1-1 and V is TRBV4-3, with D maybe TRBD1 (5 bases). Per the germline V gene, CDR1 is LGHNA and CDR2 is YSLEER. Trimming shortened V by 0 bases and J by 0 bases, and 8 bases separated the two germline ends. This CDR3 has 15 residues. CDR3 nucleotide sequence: TGCGCCAGCAGCCAAGATTACAGGTTGAACACTGAAGCTTTCTTT. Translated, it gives CASSQDYRLNTEAFF.

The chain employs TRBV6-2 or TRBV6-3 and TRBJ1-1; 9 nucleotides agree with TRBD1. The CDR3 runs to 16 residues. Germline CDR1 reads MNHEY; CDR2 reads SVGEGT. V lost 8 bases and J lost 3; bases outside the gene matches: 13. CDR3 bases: TGTGCCAGCGGCATTGGAACAGGGGGCAGGTACACTGAAGCTTTCTTT. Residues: CASGIGTGGRYTEAFF.

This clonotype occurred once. The CDR3 DNA reads as TGTGCCAGCAGTCCAATAGGACAGTTCACTGAAGCTTTCTTT. Its translation: CASSPIGQFTEAFF. The chain has TRBV6-1 and TRBJ1-1; tentatively, D is TRBD1 (6 bases). The V end was cut by 5 bases, the J end by 4 bases, with 14 bases between. The V gene's germline CDR1 is MNHNS and CDR2 SASEGT. CDR3 length: 14 residues.

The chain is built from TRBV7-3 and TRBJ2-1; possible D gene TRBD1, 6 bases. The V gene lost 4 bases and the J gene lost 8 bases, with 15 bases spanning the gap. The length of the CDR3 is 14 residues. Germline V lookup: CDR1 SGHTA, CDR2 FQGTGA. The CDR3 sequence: CASSSGQGPYEQFF. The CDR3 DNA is TGTGCCAGCAGCTCGGGACAAGGGCCTTATGAGCAGTTCTTC.

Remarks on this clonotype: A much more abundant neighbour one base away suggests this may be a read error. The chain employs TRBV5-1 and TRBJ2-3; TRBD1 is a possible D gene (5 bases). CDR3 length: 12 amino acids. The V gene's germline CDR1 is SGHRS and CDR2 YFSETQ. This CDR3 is CASIGATDTRYF. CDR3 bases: TGCGCCAGCATAGGGGCTACAGATACGCGGTATTTT.

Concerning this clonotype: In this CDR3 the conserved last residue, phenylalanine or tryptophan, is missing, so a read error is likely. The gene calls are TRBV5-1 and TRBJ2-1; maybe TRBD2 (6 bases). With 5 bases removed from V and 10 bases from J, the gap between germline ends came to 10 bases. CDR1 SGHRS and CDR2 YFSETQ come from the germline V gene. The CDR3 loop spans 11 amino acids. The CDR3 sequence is CASSGGGEQFV. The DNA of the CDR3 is TGCGCCAGCAGTGGGGGAGGCGAGCAGTTCGTC.

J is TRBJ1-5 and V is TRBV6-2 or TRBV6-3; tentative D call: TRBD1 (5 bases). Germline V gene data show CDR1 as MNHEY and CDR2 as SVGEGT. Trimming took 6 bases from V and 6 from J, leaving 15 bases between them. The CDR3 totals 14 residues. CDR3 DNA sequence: TGTGCCAGCAGACCCTGGCCTGGGGGTCAGCCCCAGCATTTT. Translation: CASRPWPGGQPQHF.

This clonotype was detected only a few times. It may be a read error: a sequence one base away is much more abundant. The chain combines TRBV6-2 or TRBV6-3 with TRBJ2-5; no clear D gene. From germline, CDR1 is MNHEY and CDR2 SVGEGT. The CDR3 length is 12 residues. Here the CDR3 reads CAGSGMPETQYF. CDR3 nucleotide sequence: TGTGCCGGCAGTGGGATGCCAGAGACCCAGTACTTC.

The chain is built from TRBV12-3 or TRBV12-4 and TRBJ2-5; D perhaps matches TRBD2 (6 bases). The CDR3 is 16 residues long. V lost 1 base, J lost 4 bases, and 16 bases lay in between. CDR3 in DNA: TGTGCCAGCAGTTTAGGCGGGAACGCGTTGAGAGAGACCCAGTACTTC. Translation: CASSLGGNALRETQYF.

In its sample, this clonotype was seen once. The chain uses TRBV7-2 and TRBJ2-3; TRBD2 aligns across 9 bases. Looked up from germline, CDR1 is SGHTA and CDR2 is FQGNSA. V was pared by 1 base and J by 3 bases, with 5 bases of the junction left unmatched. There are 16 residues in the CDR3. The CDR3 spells CASSLVASGATDTQYF. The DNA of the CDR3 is TGTGCCAGCAGCTTAGTGGCTAGCGGGGCGACAGATACGCAGTATTTT.

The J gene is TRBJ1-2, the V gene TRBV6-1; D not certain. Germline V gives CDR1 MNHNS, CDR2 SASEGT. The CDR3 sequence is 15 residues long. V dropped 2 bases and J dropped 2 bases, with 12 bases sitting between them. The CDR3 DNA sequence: TGTGCCAGCAGTGAATACCAAAGGGTCAACTATGGCTACACCTTC. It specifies CASSEYQRVNYGYTF.

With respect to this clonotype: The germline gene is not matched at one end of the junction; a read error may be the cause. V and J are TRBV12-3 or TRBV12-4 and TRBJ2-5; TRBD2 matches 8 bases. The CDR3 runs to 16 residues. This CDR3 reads CASSSGTRSPQETQYF. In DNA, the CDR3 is TGCGCCAGCAGTTCCGGGACTAGGAGTCCCCAAGAGACCCAGTACTTC.

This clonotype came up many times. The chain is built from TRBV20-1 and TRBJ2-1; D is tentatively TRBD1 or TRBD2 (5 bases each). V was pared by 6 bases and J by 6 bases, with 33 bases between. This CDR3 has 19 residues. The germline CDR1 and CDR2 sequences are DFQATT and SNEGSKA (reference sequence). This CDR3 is CSARRVGTTLSLPSNEQFF. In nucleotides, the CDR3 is TGCAGTGCCCGCAGGGTGGGGACGACTTTATCCTTACCCAGCAATGAGCAGTTCTTC.

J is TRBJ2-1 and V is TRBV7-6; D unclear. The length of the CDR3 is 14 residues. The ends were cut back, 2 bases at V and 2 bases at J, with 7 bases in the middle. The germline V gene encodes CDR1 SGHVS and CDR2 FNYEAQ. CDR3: CASSLRQTYNEQFF. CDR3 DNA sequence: TGTGCCAGCAGCTTAAGACAAACCTACAATGAGCAGTTCTTC. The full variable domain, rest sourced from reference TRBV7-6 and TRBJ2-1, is GAGVSQSPRYKVTKRGQDVALRCDPISGHVSLYWYRQALGQGPEFLTYFNYEAQQDKSGLPNDRFSAERPEGSISTLTIQRTEQRDSAMYRCASSLRQTYNEQFFGPGTRLTVL.

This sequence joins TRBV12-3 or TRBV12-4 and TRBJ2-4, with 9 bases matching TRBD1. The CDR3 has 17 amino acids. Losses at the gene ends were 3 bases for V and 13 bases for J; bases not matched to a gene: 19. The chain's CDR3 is CASSFRTGATSYNEQYF. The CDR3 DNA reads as TGTGCCAGCAGTTTCCGGACAGGGGCTACATCTTACAATGAGCAGTACTTC.

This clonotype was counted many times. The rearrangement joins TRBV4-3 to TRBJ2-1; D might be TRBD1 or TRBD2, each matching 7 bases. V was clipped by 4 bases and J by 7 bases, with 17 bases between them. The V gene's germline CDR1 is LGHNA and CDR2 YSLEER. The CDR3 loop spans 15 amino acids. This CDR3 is CASSRYGEGANEQFF. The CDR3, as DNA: TGCGCCAGCAGCCGATACGGGGAGGGGGCGAATGAGCAGTTCTTC.

The CDR3, as DNA: TGTGCCAGCAGTTTAGTCGGCAGGATGAGGGCTTTCTTT. Protein sequence: CASSLVGRMRAFF. The V and J genes are TRBV12-3 or TRBV12-4 and TRBJ1-1; no clear D. The CDR3 has 13 residues. The V gene lost 1 base and the J gene lost 11 bases, with 14 bases spanning the gap.